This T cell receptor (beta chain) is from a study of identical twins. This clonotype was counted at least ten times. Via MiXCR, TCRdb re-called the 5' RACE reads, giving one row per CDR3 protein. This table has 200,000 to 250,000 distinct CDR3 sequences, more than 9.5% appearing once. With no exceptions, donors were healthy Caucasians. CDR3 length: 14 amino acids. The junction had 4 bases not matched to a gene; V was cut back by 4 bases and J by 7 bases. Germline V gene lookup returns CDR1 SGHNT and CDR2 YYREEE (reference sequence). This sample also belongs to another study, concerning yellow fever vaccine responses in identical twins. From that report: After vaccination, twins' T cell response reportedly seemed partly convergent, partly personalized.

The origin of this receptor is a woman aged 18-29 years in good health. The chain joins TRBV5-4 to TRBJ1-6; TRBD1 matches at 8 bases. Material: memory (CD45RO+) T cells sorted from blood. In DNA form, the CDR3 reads TGTGCCAGCAGCCCGGGACAGGCGAATTCACCCCTCCACTTT. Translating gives CASSPGQANSPLHF.